Below are 13 T cell receptor beta chains sequenced from a single sample in a study of blood T cell repertoires in COVID-19 (dated by TCRdb to about 2020). Library method: the immunoSEQ multiplex PCR assay. TCRdb stores this immuneACCESS table with in-frame sequences only. Part of the clones is absent; in the studies checked, under half of the shortfall reflects unresolved V genes, and no reason is known for the rest. This sample lists 70,000 to 95,000 clones; 90% were detected once. The ten largest account for 1.5% of the sample. The specimen sequenced was peripheral blood. The receptors derive from a human donor with active COVID-19. The donor label of this sample is uncertain.

This rearrangement joins TRBV12-3 or TRBV12-4 to TRBJ1-2; D gene ambiguous. This CDR3 has 11 amino acids. V was pared by 8 bases and J by 8 bases, with 12 bases between. In DNA form, the CDR3 reads TGTGCCAGCCTCGCGCGCGGGGGCTACACCTTC. Translated: CASLARGGYTF.

The chain links TRBV5-5 to TRBJ2-3, with D possibly being TRBD1 (5 bases). The CDR3 consists of 13 residues. The V end lost 1 base, the J end lost 4 bases, and 7 bases lay between the germline ends. Germline loops: CDR1 SGHKS, CDR2 YYEKEE (reference sequence). Written as DNA, the CDR3 is TGTGCCAGCAGCTTGTGGGGCGCAGATACGCAGTATTTT. Amino acids: CASSLWGADTQYF.

This clone has a single count. The chain uses TRBV6-5 and TRBJ1-3; D gene uncertain. Germline lookup yields CDR1 MNHEY and CDR2 SVGAGI. The CDR3 loop spans 14 amino acids. V shed 4 bases and J shed 4 bases, with 11 bases lying between them. CDR3: CASSSTALGNTIYF. The CDR3 DNA reads as TGTGCCAGCAGTTCTACAGCCCTAGGAAACACCATATATTTT.

The chain couples TRBV7-9 to TRBJ1-1, with a possible D match to TRBD1 (6 bases). Germline V gene lookup returns CDR1 SEHNR and CDR2 FQNEAQ (reference sequence). Trimming pared 5 bases from V and 5 bases from J, leaving 12 bases between. The CDR3 covers 13 residues. The CDR3 sequence: CASSRDQGTEAFF. In nucleotides, the CDR3 is TGTGCCAGCAGCCGGGACCAGGGGACTGAAGCTTTCTTT. Drawing the rest from reference TRBV7-9 and TRBJ1-1, the complete variable domain is DTGVSQNPRHKITKRGQNVTFRCDPISEHNRLYWYRQTLGQGPEFLTYFQNEAQLEKSRLLSDRFSAERPKGSFSTLEIQRTEQGDSAMYLCASSRDQGTEAFFGQGTRLTVV.

The chain is built from TRBV5-1 and TRBJ2-5; 7 positions agree with TRBD1. This CDR3 has 14 residues. The germline V gene encodes CDR1 SGHRS and CDR2 YFSETQ. The trim removed 0 bases at V and 4 bases at J, leaving 3 bases unmatched. The CDR3 loop is CASSLGTGAETQYF. CDR3 coding DNA: TGCGCCAGCAGCTTGGGTACAGGGGCAGAGACCCAGTACTTC.

The chain links TRBV28 to TRBJ1-2; TRBD1 is a possible D gene (6 bases). The V end lost 1 base, the J end lost 7 bases, and 16 bases lay between the germline ends. There are 15 residues in the CDR3. Germline V lookup: CDR1 MDHEN, CDR2 SYDVKM. The CDR3 spells CASSLLVWGRGGYTF. The DNA for the CDR3 is TGTGCCAGCAGTTTATTGGTTTGGGGGCGCGGTGGCTACACCTTC.

The J gene is TRBJ2-2, the V gene TRBV4-1; TRBD1 matches at 11 bases. CDR1 MGHRA and CDR2 YSYEKL come from the germline V gene. CDR3 length equals 12 residues. V dropped 8 bases and J dropped 8; count of bases not matched to a gene: 1. In nucleotides, the CDR3 is TGCGCCAGCCGGGACAGGGGGGGGGAGCTGTTTTTT. Translated, it gives CASRDRGGELFF.

The genes are TRBV4-1 and TRBJ1-2; a possible D gene is TRBD1 (6 bases). Germline lookup yields CDR1 MGHRA and CDR2 YSYEKL. The CDR3 has 15 residues. V was pared by 1 base and J by 4 bases, with 13 bases between. The CDR3 DNA reads TGCGCCAGCAGCCAAGTAGGGGGGGATTCCTATGGCTACACCTTC. It specifies CASSQVGGDSYGYTF.

V is TRBV6-4 and J is TRBJ2-5; possibly TRBD2 for D (5 bases). CDR3 size: 13 residues. CDR1 and CDR2 (germline): MRHNA, SNTAGT. Trimming removed 4 bases from V and 5 bases from J, with 11 bases in between. CDR3 nucleotides: TGTGCCAGCAGTGCTGACTATCTGGAGACCCAGTACTTC. This codes for CASSADYLETQYF.

The chain has TRBV7-2 and TRBJ2-2; 16 bases are shared with TRBD2. The germline gives CDR1 SGHTA, CDR2 FQGNSA. Trimming at V came to 6 bases and at J to 3 bases, leaving 7 bases not matched to a gene. The CDR3 spans 18 residues. The CDR3 sequence is CASRIPGLAGGHTGELFF. CDR3 coding DNA: TGTGCCAGCAGGATCCCGGGACTAGCGGGGGGGCACACCGGGGAGCTGTTTTTT.

V gene TRBV6-2 or TRBV6-3 combines with J gene TRBJ2-2; 10 bases are a match to TRBD1. The CDR3 sequence is 17 residues long. Trimming took 6 bases from V and 4 from J; bases not matched to a gene: 11. CDR1 and CDR2 from the germline V gene are MNHEY and SVGEGT. CDR3 residues: CASSHLGTGESTGELFF. CDR3 coding DNA: TGTGCCAGCAGCCACCTTGGGACAGGGGAAAGCACCGGGGAGCTGTTTTTT.

CDR3: CASSETGQGSYTF. CDR3 DNA sequence: TGTGCCAGCAGTGAAACCGGACAGGGGAGCTACACCTTC. V usage is TRBV6-1 and J usage is TRBJ1-2, with 9 bases fitting TRBD1. Looked up from germline, CDR1 is MNHNS and CDR2 is SASEGT. The CDR3 has 13 amino acids. After removal of 2 bases from V and 9 bases from J, the junction contained 4 bases not matched to a gene.

This rearrangement joins TRBV7-2 to TRBJ1-5; D may be TRBD1 (6 bases). The CDR3 consists of 17 residues. Trimming cost V 1 base and J 4 bases, with 17 bases left between them. Per germline, CDR1 SGHTA and CDR2 FQGNSA. The CDR3 spells CASSLVGGQQLNQPQHF. The CDR3 DNA sequence: TGTGCCAGCAGCTTAGTCGGGGGGCAGCAGCTAAATCAGCCCCAGCATTTT. The whole variable domain, filled in from reference TRBV7-2 and TRBJ1-5, reads GAGVSQSPSNKVTEKGKDVELRCDPISGHTALYWYRQSLGQGLEFLIYFQGNSAPDKSGLPSDRFSAERTGGSVSTLTIQRTQQEDSAVYLCASSLVGGQQLNQPQHFGDGTRLSIL.